The rows below give T cell receptor beta chains drawn from one sample of a study of regulatory T cells in long-lasting Graves disease. MiXCR, applied by TCRdb to the multiplex PCR reads, yields one record per CDR3 protein. The sample includes a few hundred thousand distinct CDR3 sequences, 12% seen only once; the top ten take over 15%. These data also featured in a second study, about T cells in Graves' hyperthyroidism and ophthalmopathy.

The sequenced sample was peripheral blood mononuclear cells (PBMCs), obtained at new diagnosis, from a patient treated with antithyroid drugs. All receptors derive from a woman younger than 30 with Graves disease. Each CDR3 is given without its conserved first and last residue. Each record gives: J gene, D gene, V gene, CDR3 protein. The D gene is left open where the match is weak.

>TRBJ1-2|.|TRBV12-3/TRBV12-4
ASSSGDYGYT
>TRBJ1-3|TRBD1|TRBV7-9
ASSSAVGTGAGNTIY
>TRBJ2-1|TRBD2|TRBV24-1
DTSGTSGASIYNEQF
>TRBJ1-2|.|TRBV20-1
SVRVIDGYT
>TRBJ1-2|.|TRBV15
ATSREATNYGYT
>TRBJ1-1|.|TRBV7-2
ASSPDGGAEAF
>TRBJ1-5|.|TRBV24-1
ATSEGVDQPQH
>TRBJ1-2|TRBD1|TRBV12-5
ASGLLQGARVGYGYT
>TRBJ1-6|.|TRBV9
ASSVAPASFNYNSPLH
>TRBJ1-6|TRBD1|TRBV7-2
ASSLGPATGGFNSPLH
>TRBJ2-2|.|TRBV20-1
SARRANGDTGELF
>TRBJ1-1|TRBD1|TRBV6-1
ASIRDSVNTEAF
>TRBJ1-5|TRBD1|TRBV7-2
ASSFMADRGIWNQPQH
>TRBJ2-5|.|TRBV7-2
ASSSRGGTQY